This section outlines one T cell receptor beta chain sequence together with its context. These data come from a study of blood T cell repertoires in COVID-19. Study as a whole: Sources were T cells, B-cell-depleted T cells, or PBMCs; the material itself was cDNA or gDNA.

The J segment lost 4 bases and the V segment lost 3 bases, leaving 8 bases of the junction unmatched. CDR1 and CDR2 (germline): SGHRS, YFSETQ. The CDR3 extends over 16 amino acids. In the authors' workflow: Reference gene primer amplification gave estimated nucleated cell counts. Only in-frame clones appear in the TCRdb table, and some are missing; sequencing was by immunoSEQ multiplex PCR. Clone size and V and J calls were adopted from that table, with D and trimming inferred from the DNA. In the table there are 150,000 or so clones, around 89% of which are singletons. J is TRBJ2-1 and V is TRBV5-1, with 9 nucleotides matching TRBD2. This receptor was taken from a woman between 40 and 55 years old with acute or convalescent COVID-19. The specimen sequenced was peripheral blood. In nucleotides, the CDR3 is TGCGCCAGCAGCTCCTGGCGGGAGGGAGAATACAATGAGCAGTTCTTC. Translating gives CASSSWREGEYNEQFF.